The 26 T cell receptor beta chains below all came from one sample that was sequenced in a study of OX40 agonist ivuxolimab in advanced cancers. The method was immunoSEQ multiplex PCR; TCRdb's version includes in-frame clones alone and lacks a portion of them. The data contain approximately 90,000 clones, approximately 90% of them singletons. Sequenced here: CD4+ or CD8+ T cells sorted from blood, sampled in a trial of the OX40 agonist ivuxolimab. Receptor source: an adult with an advanced solid tumor such as melanoma, head and neck, liver or kidney cancer.

The chain is built from TRBV27 and TRBJ1-4; D not resolved. V was cut by 2 bases and J by 3 bases, with 7 bases left in between. Germline V gene data show CDR1 as MNHEY and CDR2 as SMNVEV (reference sequence). The CDR3 is 14 amino acids. The CDR3 is CASSLDRANEKLFF. CDR3 coding DNA: TGTGCCAGCAGTTTAGATAGGGCTAATGAAAAACTGTTTTTT. The variable domain in full, with the rest retrieved from reference TRBV27 and TRBJ1-4, is EAQVTQNPRYLITVTGKKLTVTCSQNMNHEYMSWYRQDPGLGLRQIYYSMNVEVTDKGDVPEGYKVSRKEKRNFPLILESPSPNQTSLYFCASSLDRANEKLFFGSGTQLSVL.

The genes are TRBV14 and TRBJ1-1; 8 nucleotides align to TRBD1. With 4 bases clipped from V and 2 bases from J, the junction kept 3 bases outside the gene matches. Germline CDR1 is SGHDN and CDR2 is FVKESK. The length of the CDR3 is 14 residues. CDR3 sequence: CASSLTGGNTEAFF. CDR3 nucleotide sequence: TGTGCCAGCAGCCTTACAGGGGGTAACACTGAAGCTTTCTTT.

The CDR3 nucleotides are TGTGCCAGCAGCTTAGCGCGGGGTTTACTTTTCTACGAGCAGTACTTC. It is translated as CASSLARGLLFYEQYF. The V call is TRBV11-2, the J call TRBJ2-7, with TRBD2 as a possible D gene (6 bases). Germline V gene sequence: CDR1 SGHAT, CDR2 FQNNGV. This CDR3 contains 16 residues. The V end was cut by 1 base, the J end by 3 bases, with 16 bases between.

V is TRBV5-1 and J is TRBJ1-2; D remains unclear. The CDR3 has 14 amino acids. The V gene's germline CDR1 is SGHRS and CDR2 YFSETQ. V was cut by 1 base and J by 8 bases, with 15 bases left in between. The CDR3 DNA is TGCGCCAGCAGCTTGATCGGGGTGGCGGAAGGCTACACCTTC. Its translation is CASSLIGVAEGYTF.

CDR3 bases: TGCGCCAGCAGCCCAGGACTAGCGGGGTTTCGGAGCTCCTACGAGCAGTACTTC. Protein product: CASSPGLAGFRSSYEQYF. V gene TRBV5-1 combines with J gene TRBJ2-7; 12 bases are shared with TRBD2. The CDR3 totals 18 residues. J was trimmed by 0 bases and V by 4 bases; bases with no gene match: 11. Germline CDR1 SGHRS, CDR2 YFSETQ.

The rearrangement links TRBV25-1 to TRBJ1-1, with D hard to call. This CDR3 region has 12 residues. Trimming stripped 3 bases from V and 8 bases from J, with 10 bases between. Looked up from germline, CDR1 is MGHDK and CDR2 is SYGVNS. CDR3 bases: TGTGCCAGCAGTGATTCTATGATAGAAGCTTTCTTT. Protein sequence: CASSDSMIEAFF.

DNA of the CDR3: TGTGCCAGCACGGGGAGCTACGAGCAGTACTTC. It encodes CASTGSYEQYF. V usage is TRBV28 and J usage is TRBJ2-7, with a weak D call TRBD2 (5 bases). CDR1 is MDHEN and CDR2 is SYDVKM in the germline V gene. Trimming stripped 7 bases from V and 3 bases from J, with 7 bases between. This CDR3 comprises 11 residues.

This chain uses TRBV5-1 with TRBJ2-5; 9 bases are shared with TRBD2. Germline lookup yields CDR1 SGHRS and CDR2 YFSETQ. The trim removed 5 bases at V and 0 bases at J, leaving 5 bases unmatched. The CDR3 runs 15 residues. The CDR3 DNA reads TGCGCCAGCAGGCAGCGGGGGGCCTACCAAGAGACCCAGTACTTC. Residues: CASRQRGAYQETQYF.

The chain links TRBV6-1 to TRBJ2-7; tentatively, D is TRBD1 (6 bases). Germline CDR1 is MNHNS and CDR2 is SASEGT. The CDR3 has 14 residues. The ends were cut back, 8 bases at V and 1 base at J, with 15 bases in the middle. CDR3 nucleotide sequence: TGTGCCAGCGTAGATCGGGACACGTCCTACGAGCAGTACTTC. Encoded protein: CASVDRDTSYEQYF.

The chain carries TRBV6-5 and TRBJ1-1; possible D gene TRBD1, 6 bases. CDR3 length: 15 amino acids. CDR1 is MNHEY, CDR2 SVGAGI, per germline. V shed 0 bases and J shed 0 bases, with 8 bases lying between them. The chain's CDR3 is CASSYSGQLNTEAFF. In nucleotides, the CDR3 is TGTGCCAGCAGTTACTCTGGACAGCTGAACACTGAAGCTTTCTTT.

This chain links TRBV10-3 with TRBJ2-5; a weak D match, TRBD2 (5 bases). The ends were cut back, 7 bases at V and 5 bases at J, with 14 bases in the middle. The CDR3 contains 13 residues. The V gene's germline CDR1 is ENHRY and CDR2 SYGVKD. In DNA form, the CDR3 reads TGTGCCATCACTCGAGGGCCCCAGGAGACCCAGTACTTC. Amino acid sequence: CAITRGPQETQYF.

V is TRBV9 and J is TRBJ1-1; 7 positions agree with TRBD1. Trimming took 4 bases from V and 4 from J; bases not matched to a gene: 10. The CDR3 is 15 amino acids. Per the germline V gene, CDR1 is SGDLS and CDR2 is YYNGEE. CDR3 sequence: CASSPRQGTTTEAFF. The CDR3 DNA reads TGTGCCAGCAGCCCCCGACAGGGTACGACCACTGAAGCTTTCTTT.

This clone was observed a handful of times. V and J are TRBV19 and TRBJ1-5; unclear D gene. The V end was cut by 5 bases, the J end by 7 bases, with 12 bases between. In germline, CDR1 is LNHDA, CDR2 SQIVND (reference sequence). This CDR3 comprises 13 residues. The CDR3 nucleotides are TGTGCCAGTAGTCTCACCGGCGGGCAGCCCCAGCATTTT. This encodes CASSLTGGQPQHF.

V is TRBV29-1 and J is TRBJ1-2; D is ambiguous. Germline V gene lookup returns CDR1 SQVTM and CDR2 ANQGSEA. Trimming took 4 bases from V and 6 from J, leaving 18 bases between them. The CDR3 spans 14 residues. CDR3 bases: TGCAGCGTTGGAGGGCCCGGACGGGAGCATGGCTACACCTTC. Translating it yields CSVGGPGREHGYTF.

The CDR3 sequence is CARARDRGYSNQPQHF. The CDR3 DNA sequence: TGTGCCCGTGCCCGAGACAGGGGGTACAGCAATCAGCCCCAGCATTTT. The chain combines TRBV21-1 with TRBJ1-5; the D call TRBD1 from the table was never checked on the DNA. TRBV21-1 is classified as a pseudogene. The CDR3 is 16 amino acids.

About this clone itself: The sample holds other DNA sequences that translate to the same CDR3. The J gene is TRBJ2-3, the V gene TRBV18; D is possibly TRBD1 (5 bases). The germline gives CDR1 KGHSH, CDR2 LQKENI. The germline V and J ends were trimmed by 3 bases and 0 bases, with 7 bases remaining between them. The CDR3 has 14 amino acids. CDR3 bases: TGTGCCAGCTCACCGGGGCGAAGCACAGATACGCAGTATTTT. Encoded protein: CASSPGRSTDTQYF.

V usage is TRBV5-8 and J usage is TRBJ1-6; 10 nucleotides align to TRBD1. CDR3 size: 14 residues. V shed 0 bases, J shed 10 bases, and the junction held 1 base outside the gene matches. In germline, CDR1 is SGHTS, CDR2 YDEGEE. This CDR3 is CASSLGTGGSPLHF. The CDR3 nucleotides are TGTGCCAGCAGCTTGGGGACAGGGGGATCACCCCTCCACTTT.

The V gene is TRBV6-5, the J gene TRBJ2-1; 9 nucleotides match TRBD1. The CDR3 spans 16 residues. From germline, CDR1 is MNHEY and CDR2 SVGAGI. With V trimmed by 2 bases and J by 0 bases, 2 bases remained unmatched. CDR3: CASSYEGQGSYNEQFF. CDR3 sequence (DNA): TGTGCCAGCAGTTACGAGGGACAGGGCTCCTACAATGAGCAGTTCTTC.

This clone was seen a handful of times. V usage is TRBV10-3 and J usage is TRBJ1-2; D is unclear. The V and J ends lost 0 bases and 2 bases respectively, with 4 bases between them. The CDR3 sequence is 13 residues long. Germline lookup yields CDR1 ENHRY and CDR2 SYGVKD. The CDR3 bases are TGTGCCATCAGTGAGTCCGGAAACTATGGCTACACCTTC. This gives the protein CAISESGNYGYTF.

V gene TRBV19 combines with J gene TRBJ2-2, with D perhaps assigned TRBD1 or TRBD2 (5 bases each). Germline lookup yields CDR1 LNHDA and CDR2 SQIVND (reference sequence). Trimming took off 9 bases at V and 0 bases at J, with 14 bases between the two ends. The CDR3 length is 15 residues. CDR3 sequence (DNA): TGTGCCAGCCTAAGAGTGGGGGCGAACACCGGGGAGCTGTTTTTT. The encoded protein is CASLRVGANTGELFF.

V usage is TRBV2 and J usage is TRBJ1-2, with D possibly TRBD1 on 5 matching bases. Deletions cut 11 bases from V and 5 bases from J, with 24 bases between. The CDR3 runs to 15 residues. The germline gives CDR1 SNHLY, CDR2 FYNNEI. The CDR3: CAGLPGRATAYGYTF. As DNA, the CDR3 is TGTGCCGGTCTCCCTGGCAGGGCGACAGCGTATGGCTACACCTTC.

This rearrangement joins TRBV7-6 to TRBJ2-3; 12 nucleotides line up with TRBD2. Trimming cost V 11 bases and J 0 bases; bases outside gene matches: 15. The CDR3 runs to 18 residues. Germline assignment: CDR1 SGHVS and CDR2 FNYEAQ. As DNA, the CDR3 is TGTGCCTCGGCCGACGGGCTAGCGGGGGGGACGAGCACAGATACGCAGTATTTT. Protein sequence: CASADGLAGGTSTDTQYF. The whole variable domain, filled in from reference TRBV7-6 and TRBJ2-3, reads GAGVSQSPRYKVTKRGQDVALRCDPISGHVSLYWYRQALGQGPEFLTYFNYEAQQDKSGLPNDRFSAERPEGSISTLTIQRTEQRDSAMYRCASADGLAGGTSTDTQYFGPGTRLTVL.

The chain's CDR3 is CASSPWDGSYNEQFF. The CDR3 DNA reads as TGTGCCAGCAGCCCCTGGGACGGTTCCTACAATGAGCAGTTCTTC. This rearrangement joins TRBV7-9 to TRBJ2-1; D tentatively reads TRBD1 or TRBD2 (5 bases each). The CDR3 has 15 amino acids. The germline V and J ends were trimmed by 5 bases and 1 base, with 12 bases remaining between them. The germline CDR1 and CDR2 sequences are SEHNR and FQNEAQ (reference sequence).

This sequence joins TRBV4-2 and TRBJ2-3, with 7 nucleotides matching TRBD2. The V and J ends lost 1 base and 1 base, in that order; junction bases with no gene match: 8. Germline loops: CDR1 LGHNA, CDR2 YNFKEQ. CDR3 size: 17 residues. CDR3 amino acids: CASSQGGAGLRTDTQYF. The CDR3 nucleotides read TGTGCCAGCAGCCAAGGGGGAGCGGGGCTACGCACAGATACGCAGTATTTT.

The chain uses TRBV6-5 and TRBJ1-4; D is ambiguous. The V end lost 2 bases, the J end lost 0 bases, and 10 bases lay between the germline ends. This CDR3 has 16 residues. Looked up from germline, CDR1 is MNHEY and CDR2 is SVGAGI. The CDR3 is CASSYHTGATNEKLFF. In nucleotides, the CDR3 is TGTGCCAGCAGTTACCATACCGGTGCAACTAATGAAAAACTGTTTTTT.

Regarding this clone: Other nucleotide sequences from this sample produce the same CDR3. V is TRBV30 and J is TRBJ2-3; D possibly uses TRBD1 or TRBD2 (7 bases each). CDR3 length: 16 residues. Germline V CDR1 and CDR2: GTSNPN, SVGIG (reference sequence). V shed 2 bases and J shed 7 bases, with 22 bases lying between them. Here the CDR3 DNA reads TGTGCCTGGAGTTACGGAGGGGGCGGGGGAACGAATACGCAGTATTTT. Residues: CAWSYGGGGGTNTQYF.